The 21 T cell receptor beta chains in this list originate from one sample, sequenced in a study of response to subunit inactivated influenza vaccine. TCRdb passed the RT-PCR reads through MiXCR, listing each CDR3 protein once. This table holds about 580,000 distinct CDR3 sequences, around 15% found once. The specimen comprised PBMCs from blood, sampled roughly 12 days after vaccination. All receptors derive from a man in his forties or fifties who received an inactivated influenza vaccine.

The table lists this clonotype with a few counts. The chain recombines TRBV20-1 with TRBJ2-2; D not resolved. The CDR3 has 14 amino acids. CDR1 and CDR2 (germline): DFQATT, SNEGSKA (reference sequence). V shed 6 bases and J shed 5 bases, with 16 bases lying between them. The CDR3 DNA reads TGCAGTGCGTCAACAGCCATAGGGACCGGGGAGCTGTTTTTT. Translating it yields CSASTAIGTGELFF.

This clonotype was seen many times. The V gene is TRBV12-3 or TRBV12-4, the J gene TRBJ1-5; 12 bases agree with TRBD1. The V and J ends lost 6 bases and 5 bases, in that order; junction bases with no gene match: 5. The CDR3 loop spans 15 amino acids. DNA of the CDR3: TGTGCCAGCAGATGGGGACAGGGGGCTGATCAGCCCCAGCATTTT. Protein sequence: CASRWGQGADQPQHF.

This clonotype has only a few counts. The chain joins TRBV28 to TRBJ1-6; D is uncertain. The CDR3 totals 14 residues. CDR1 is MDHEN and CDR2 is SYDVKM in the germline V gene. The V and J ends lost 5 bases and 9 bases respectively, with 14 bases between them. The CDR3 loop is CASSRIQASSPLHF. The CDR3 DNA reads as TGTGCCAGCAGTCGGATCCAAGCCAGTTCACCCCTCCACTTT.

This clonotype was seen only a few times. V is TRBV5-1 and J is TRBJ1-2, with D maybe TRBD1 (5 bases). The V end was cut by 0 bases, the J end by 10 bases, with 13 bases between. The CDR3 runs 13 residues. Germline loops: CDR1 SGHRS, CDR2 YFSETQ. CDR3 DNA: TGCGCCAGCAGCTTGGGCCAGGGTAAAACCTACACCTTC. Translation gives CASSLGQGKTYTF.

This clonotype was counted only a few times. V and J are TRBV29-1 and TRBJ2-1; D might be TRBD2 (5 bases). This CDR3 has 14 amino acids. The V end lost 3 bases, the J end lost 8 bases, and 17 bases lay between the germline ends. CDR1 SQVTM and CDR2 ANQGSEA come from the germline V gene. In DNA form, the CDR3 reads TGCAGCGTTGAGATTGAAGGGAGAGGCGATGAGCAGTTCTTC. Residues: CSVEIEGRGDEQFF.

The V and J genes are TRBV12-3 or TRBV12-4 and TRBJ2-7; 15 nucleotides align to TRBD2. The junction had 2 bases not matched to a gene; V was cut back by 5 bases and J by 3 bases. The CDR3 has 15 residues. Here the CDR3 DNA reads TGTGCCAGCAGTCGGACTAGCGGGAGGGTCTACGAGCAGTACTTC. This encodes CASSRTSGRVYEQYF.

The V and J genes are TRBV9 and TRBJ2-5; possibly TRBD2 for D (5 bases). The germline V gene encodes CDR1 SGDLS and CDR2 YYNGEE. This CDR3 is 13 amino acids long. Trimming cost V 0 bases and J 5 bases, with 8 bases left between them. The CDR3 spells CASSVEGGETQYF. For the CDR3, the DNA is TGTGCCAGCAGCGTAGAGGGCGGGGAGACCCAGTACTTC.

This sequence joins TRBV7-9 and TRBJ2-3, with unresolved D. Germline CDR1 is SEHNR and CDR2 is FQNEAQ (reference sequence). V lost 3 bases to trimming and J lost 0 bases, with 10 bases between them. The length of the CDR3 is 15 residues. The CDR3 coding sequence is TGTGCCAGCAGCTTCGTGGGATCTAGCACAGATACGCAGTATTTT. Protein: CASSFVGSSTDTQYF.

This clonotype occurred many times. The chain couples TRBV6-2 or TRBV6-3 to TRBJ2-2; maybe TRBD2 (6 bases). This CDR3 comprises 15 residues. Trimming cost V 5 bases and J 6 bases, with 16 bases left between them. CDR1 and CDR2 from the germline V gene are MNHEY and SVGEGT. CDR3 DNA: TGTGCCAGCAGTCCGGGACCACCGGGGGCCGGGGAGCTGTTTTTT. This encodes CASSPGPPGAGELFF.

This chain links TRBV20-1 with TRBJ1-1; possibly TRBD1 for D (5 bases). CDR1 DFQATT and CDR2 SNEGSKA come from the germline V gene (reference sequence). CDR3 size: 13 residues. V dropped 8 bases and J dropped 7 bases, with 20 bases sitting between them. The CDR3 sequence is CSTREGPFFEAFF. As DNA, the CDR3 is TGCAGTACGAGAGAGGGGCCTTTTTTTGAAGCTTTCTTT.

This clonotype was seen a handful of times. J is TRBJ2-5 and V is TRBV6-2 or TRBV6-3, with TRBD2 matching over 8 bases. The CDR3 has 13 amino acids. Trimming took 5 bases from V and 4 from J; bases not matched to a gene: 3. Germline CDR1 and CDR2: MNHEY and SVGEGT. Here the CDR3 DNA reads TGTGCCAGCAGTAACGGGGGGGCAGAGACCCAGTACTTC. This translates into CASSNGGAETQYF.

This clonotype came up a few times. The V call is TRBV19, the J call TRBJ2-3; TRBD2 matches 9 bases. Germline V gene sequence: CDR1 LNHDA, CDR2 SQIVND (reference sequence). The junction had 2 bases not matched to a gene; V was cut back by 4 bases and J by 0 bases. This CDR3 comprises 15 residues. The CDR3 here is CASSKTSGSTDTQYF. CDR3 nucleotides: TGTGCCAGTAGTAAGACTAGCGGTAGCACAGATACGCAGTATTTT.

This clonotype has just a few counts. The V call is TRBV27, the J call TRBJ1-1; D not certain. V was cut by 1 base and J by 5 bases, with 11 bases left in between. This CDR3 has 14 amino acids. CDR1 is MNHEY, CDR2 SMNVEV, per germline (reference sequence). The CDR3 bases are TGTGCCAGCAGTTTATTGGTTTCGGGGACTGAAGCTTTCTTT. Translation: CASSLLVSGTEAFF.

The chain combines TRBV7-2 with TRBJ2-2, with 9 bases lining up with TRBD1. Germline V lookup: CDR1 SGHTA, CDR2 FQGNSA. The CDR3 is 14 amino acids. V trimming: 10 bases; J trimming: 5 bases; junction bases outside the gene matches: 8. The CDR3 nucleotides are TGTGCCACCGTACAGGGGGCGAGGACCGGGGAGCTGTTTTTT. This translates into CATVQGARTGELFF.

The chain recombines TRBV9 with TRBJ2-2, with D perhaps matching TRBD1 or TRBD2 (5 bases each). The germline V and J ends were trimmed by 2 bases and 1 base, with 12 bases remaining between them. There are 16 residues in the CDR3. The germline CDR1 and CDR2 sequences are SGDLS and YYNGEE. The CDR3 DNA is TGTGCCAGCAGCGTGGGGACGCTCCGGAACACCGGGGAGCTGTTTTTT. This translates into CASSVGTLRNTGELFF.

This clonotype was observed at least ten times. V gene TRBV5-1 combines with J gene TRBJ2-1, with D perhaps TRBD2 (7 bases). From germline, CDR1 is SGHRS and CDR2 YFSETQ. The CDR3 extends over 14 amino acids. V lost 4 bases, J lost 4 bases, and 12 bases lay in between. The CDR3 DNA is TGCGCCAGCAGCGCGGGGGCGAATTACAATGAGCAGTTCTTC. It encodes CASSAGANYNEQFF.

J is TRBJ1-5 and V is TRBV6-2 or TRBV6-3; no reliable D call. The ends were cut back, 7 bases at V and 3 bases at J, with 7 bases in the middle. In germline, CDR1 is MNHEY, CDR2 SVGEGT. The CDR3 is made up of 12 amino acids. CDR3 sequence reads: CASKTNNQPQHF. As DNA, the CDR3 is TGTGCCAGCAAAACTAACAATCAGCCCCAGCATTTT.

This chain connects TRBV5-1 to TRBJ2-1, with TRBD1 identical over 9 bases. CDR3 length: 16 residues. Germline V gives CDR1 SGHRS, CDR2 YFSETQ. With 2 bases clipped from V and 1 base from J, the junction kept 4 bases outside the gene matches. The CDR3 loop is CASSFEGQGSYNEQFF. Here the CDR3 DNA reads TGCGCCAGCAGCTTCGAGGGACAGGGTTCCTACAATGAGCAGTTCTTC.

This clonotype was seen ten or more times. The chain carries TRBV12-3 or TRBV12-4 and TRBJ2-7, with D perhaps TRBD2 (5 bases). V lost 6 bases and J lost 3, with 9 bases in between. The CDR3 length is 12 residues. This chain's CDR3 is CASSLGIYEQYF. CDR3 nucleotides: TGTGCCAGCAGCCTCGGGATCTACGAGCAGTACTTC.

This clonotype was counted at least ten times. The chain has TRBV7-2 and TRBJ2-2; maybe TRBD1 (5 bases). Germline V gives CDR1 SGHTA, CDR2 FQGNSA. Between the trimmed V and J ends, which lost 5 bases and 7 bases, there was a span of 11 bases. The CDR3 has 13 amino acids. The CDR3 bases are TGTGCCAGCAGCCAGGGTGTGGGCGGGGAGCTGTTTTTT. This encodes CASSQGVGGELFF.

The table lists this clonotype with a few counts. The chain has TRBV10-3 and TRBJ2-2; TRBD2 is a possible D gene (5 bases). Germline V CDR1 and CDR2: ENHRY, SYGVKD. The CDR3 sequence is 17 residues long. Between the trimmed V and J ends, which lost 6 bases and 0 bases, there was a span of 17 bases. The CDR3: CAIRPRGSGTNTGELFF. The CDR3 nucleotides read TGTGCCATCAGGCCCCGAGGGTCTGGGACGAACACCGGGGAGCTGTTTTTT.